The 20 T cell receptor beta chains given below trace back to one sample, sequenced in a study of blood T cell repertoires in COVID-19. The method was immunoSEQ multiplex PCR; TCRdb's version includes in-frame clones alone and lacks a portion of them. Found here are around 220,000 clones, around 88% of them singletons; the top ten hold about 15%. The sequencing input was PBMCs or T cells enriched from blood (not recorded which). The receptors come from a woman between 50 and 59 years old with acute COVID-19.

This clone showed up just once. This chain connects TRBV25-1 to TRBJ2-1, with unresolved D. Per the germline V gene, CDR1 is MGHDK and CDR2 is SYGVNS. This CDR3 comprises 12 residues. V lost 7 bases to trimming and J lost 9 bases, with 13 bases between them. CDR3: CASTRGRSEQFF. The DNA for the CDR3 is TGTGCCAGCACCCGAGGTAGGTCTGAGCAGTTCTTC. Drawing the rest from reference TRBV25-1 and TRBJ2-1, the complete variable domain is EADIYQTPRYLVIGTGKKITLECSQTMGHDKMYWYQQDPGMELHLIHYSYGVNSTEKGDLSSESTVSRIRTEHFPLTLESARPSHTSQYLCASTRGRSEQFFGPGTRLTVL.

The chain recombines TRBV15 with TRBJ2-3; possibly TRBD2 for D (7 bases). From germline, CDR1 is LNHNV and CDR2 YYDKDF (reference sequence). V was clipped by 1 base and J by 0 bases, with 11 bases between them. The CDR3 consists of 16 residues. This CDR3 is CATSRGGGPSTDTQYF. The CDR3 region has the DNA TGTGCCACCAGCAGAGGGGGGGGCCCTAGCACAGATACGCAGTATTTT.

This clone has just a few counts. This chain connects TRBV5-4 to TRBJ2-7, with TRBD2 matching over 15 bases. Trimming at V came to 2 bases and at J to 2 bases, leaving 11 bases not matched to a gene. The CDR3 runs to 19 residues. Germline V CDR1 and CDR2: SGHNT, YYREEE (reference sequence). CDR3 nucleotide sequence: TGTGCCAGCAGCTTAAAGGGACTAGCGGGAGGTCGGGGCCCCTACGAGCAGTACTTC. Translation: CASSLKGLAGGRGPYEQYF. The full variable domain, rest sourced from reference TRBV5-4 and TRBJ2-7, is ETGVTQSPTHLIKTRGQQVTLRCSSQSGHNTVSWYQQALGQGPQFIFQYYREEENGRGNFPPRFSGLQFPNYSSELNVNALELDDSALYLCASSLKGLAGGRGPYEQYFGPGTRLTVT.

The rearrangement links TRBV18 to TRBJ2-7; no clear D. Trimming took 6 bases from V and 6 from J, leaving 12 bases between them. The CDR3 totals 12 residues. The V gene's germline CDR1 is KGHSH and CDR2 LQKENI. CDR3 DNA: TGTGCCAGCTCGCCCGATATCGGCGAGCAGTACTTC. Translated: CASSPDIGEQYF.

V and J are TRBV27 and TRBJ1-5; 8 bases match TRBD1. The V gene's germline CDR1 is MNHEY and CDR2 SMNVEV (reference sequence). The junction had 1 base not matched to a gene; V was cut back by 3 bases and J by 3 bases. The CDR3 runs to 14 residues. The CDR3 here is CASSLTGVNQPQHF. The CDR3 nucleotides read TGTGCCAGCAGTTTGACAGGGGTCAATCAGCCCCAGCATTTT.

The chain uses TRBV7-8 and TRBJ1-5, with 11 bases fitting TRBD1. The CDR3 extends over 16 amino acids. After removal of 7 bases from V and 6 bases from J, the junction contained 11 bases not matched to a gene. From germline, CDR1 is SGHVS and CDR2 FQNEAQ. The CDR3 spells CASTQDRGQFGQPQHF. The DNA for the CDR3 is TGTGCCAGCACACAGGACAGGGGGCAGTTTGGTCAGCCCCAGCATTTT.

The chain carries TRBV19 and TRBJ2-3, with 13 nucleotides matching TRBD2. Trimming cost V 5 bases and J 2 bases; bases outside gene matches: 13. Germline CDR1 and CDR2: LNHDA and SQIVND (reference sequence). This CDR3 is 19 amino acids long. DNA for the CDR3: TGTGCCAGTAGTCGTATGTCCAGGGGACTAGCGGGACTCACAGATACGCAGTATTTT. It is translated as CASSRMSRGLAGLTDTQYF.

V usage is TRBV7-9 and J usage is TRBJ2-6; possibly TRBD2 for D (6 bases). Between the trimmed V and J ends, which lost 1 base and 5 bases, there was a span of 12 bases. The germline gives CDR1 SEHNR, CDR2 FQNEAQ (reference sequence). The CDR3 runs to 16 residues. The CDR3 sequence: CASSLERRGWANVLTF. Written as DNA, the CDR3 is TGTGCCAGCAGCTTAGAAAGGCGGGGCTGGGCCAACGTCCTGACTTTC. Full variable domain (rest looked up from reference TRBV7-9 and TRBJ2-6): DTGVSQNPRHKITKRGQNVTFRCDPISEHNRLYWYRQTLGQGPEFLTYFQNEAQLEKSRLLSDRFSAERPKGSFSTLEIQRTEQGDSAMYLCASSLERRGWANVLTFGAGSRLTVL.

The CDR3: CASRAPGQGARDTQYF. CDR3 DNA sequence: TGTGCCAGCAGGGCTCCGGGACAGGGGGCGCGAGATACGCAGTATTTT. The J gene is TRBJ2-3, the V gene TRBV7-2; 12 bases fit TRBD1. The CDR3 runs to 16 residues. Per the germline V gene, CDR1 is SGHTA and CDR2 is FQGNSA. After removal of 6 bases from V and 5 bases from J, the junction contained 9 bases not matched to a gene.

The genes are TRBV5-5 and TRBJ2-3; TRBD2 matches 7 bases. Trimming cost V 4 bases and J 2 bases; bases outside gene matches: 4. CDR1 SGHKS and CDR2 YYEKEE come from the germline V gene (reference sequence). The CDR3 contains 14 residues. The DNA for the CDR3 is TGTGCCAGCAGCCCCGGGACTATCACAGATACGCAGTATTTT. This encodes CASSPGTITDTQYF.

The rearrangement joins TRBV7-9 to TRBJ1-4, with 7 bases identical to TRBD1. This CDR3 has 15 amino acids. J lost 8 bases, V lost 7 bases, and 13 bases had no gene match. Germline CDR1 SEHNR, CDR2 FQNEAQ (reference sequence). CDR3 bases: TGTGCCAGCACCCGGCTTGTGTCAGGGGGAGAAAAACTGTTTTTT. Protein: CASTRLVSGGEKLFF. Full variable domain (outside the CDR3, taken from reference TRBV7-9 and TRBJ1-4): DTGVSQNPRHKITKRGQNVTFRCDPISEHNRLYWYRQTLGQGPEFLTYFQNEAQLEKSRLLSDRFSAERPKGSFSTLEIQRTEQGDSAMYLCASTRLVSGGEKLFFGSGTQLSVL.

The gene calls are TRBV12-2 and TRBJ2-3; the table's D call TRBD2 went unverified against the DNA. TRBV12-2 is reported as a pseudogene. This CDR3 spans 17 amino acids. The CDR3 DNA is TGTGCAAGTCGCTTACTTACCGGACTAGCGGGATTAGATACGCAGTATTTT. This translates into CASRLLTGLAGLDTQYF.

V is TRBV7-6 and J is TRBJ2-2; 9 nucleotides line up with TRBD1. Looked up from germline, CDR1 is SGHVS and CDR2 is FNYEAQ. The CDR3 has 16 amino acids. V shed 5 bases and J 2 bases; nucleotides not matched to a gene: 6. CDR3 in DNA: TGTGCCAGCAGCCAAACAGGGGGCGTAAACACCGGGGAGCTGTTTTTT. This sequence encodes CASSQTGGVNTGELFF.

This clone appeared a single time. This chain joins TRBV23-1 and TRBJ1-5, with D perhaps matching TRBD1 (6 bases). TRBV23-1 is an ORF, with its function uncertain. The CDR3 is 16 amino acids. V shed 4 bases and J shed 1 base, with 14 bases lying between them. The CDR3 sequence is CASSPRAGVSNQPQHF. CDR3 nucleotide sequence: TGCGCCAGCAGTCCAAGGGCAGGGGTCAGCAATCAGCCCCAGCATTTT.

This clone was observed a few times. CDR3 sequence: CASSDLDRATDTQYF. For the CDR3, the DNA is TGTGCCAGCAGTGACCTCGACAGGGCAACAGATACGCAGTATTTT. This chain joins TRBV25-1 and TRBJ2-3, with TRBD1 matching over 7 bases. The germline gives CDR1 MGHDK, CDR2 SYGVNS. With 3 bases clipped from V and 3 bases from J, the junction kept 6 bases outside the gene matches. The CDR3 has 15 amino acids.

The chain has TRBV3-1 (or the pseudogene TRBV3-2) and TRBJ2-7, with D possibly matching TRBD2 (5 bases). The CDR3 length is 15 residues. Deletions cut 5 bases from V and 0 bases from J, with 14 bases between. CDR1 and CDR2 from the germline V gene are LGHDT and YNNKEL (reference sequence). The CDR3 nucleotides read TGTGCCAGCAGCTCCCCAAGGGAGAGCTCCTACGAGCAGTACTTC. Residues: CASSSPRESSYEQYF.

This chain uses TRBV28 with TRBJ2-2; 10 positions agree with TRBD2. The germline CDR1 and CDR2 sequences are MDHEN and SYDVKM. The CDR3 contains 17 residues. The trim removed 7 bases at V and 6 bases at J, leaving 14 bases unmatched. Here the CDR3 reads CASTQREGVTGAGELFF. The CDR3 nucleotides read TGTGCCAGCACCCAGCGGGAGGGCGTCACTGGAGCCGGGGAGCTGTTTTTT.

The rearrangement joins TRBV18 to TRBJ2-3, with 14 positions matching TRBD2. Germline V gene data show CDR1 as KGHSH and CDR2 as LQKENI. V was clipped by 2 bases and J by 1 base; unmatched bases: 5. The CDR3 is 18 residues long. The DNA for the CDR3 is TGTGCCAGCTCACCAGGACTAGCGGGAGGACGCGGCACAGATACGCAGTATTTT. Amino acids: CASSPGLAGGRGTDTQYF.

This clone occurred a few times. The chain combines TRBV2 with TRBJ1-6, with 8 bases identical to TRBD1. V trimming: 5 bases; J trimming: 10 bases; junction bases outside the gene matches: 7. Germline-derived CDR1 and CDR2 are SNHLY and FYNNEI. The CDR3 contains 14 residues. The DNA for the CDR3 is TGTGCCAGCAGTAGACAGGGGAGTGACTCACCCCTCCACTTT. Translation: CASSRQGSDSPLHF. Together with reference TRBV2 and TRBJ1-6, the CDR3 gives the full variable domain: EPEVTQTPSHQVTQMGQEVILRCVPISNHLYFYWYRQILGQKVEFLVSFYNNEISEKSEIFDDQFSVERPDGSNFTLKIRSTKLEDSAMYFCASSRQGSDSPLHFGNGTRLTVT.

CDR3 residues: CASSPRGRDRVGETQYF. The CDR3 DNA reads as TGTGCCAGCAGCCCCCGAGGCCGGGACAGGGTGGGGGAGACCCAGTACTTC. V is TRBV7-8 and J is TRBJ2-5; 9 nucleotides agree with TRBD1. J gave up 5 bases and V 5 bases, and 15 bases lay outside the gene matches. There are 17 residues in the CDR3. Germline V gene sequence: CDR1 SGHVS, CDR2 FQNEAQ.